The clone carrying this T cell receptor (beta chain) appeared a single time. This record comes from a study of blood T cell repertoires in COVID-19. Across the study: Whether acute or convalescent, the COVID-19 samples came from the United States, Italy and Spain.

CDR1 and CDR2 (germline): LNHNV, YYDKDF (reference sequence). V lost 9 bases, J lost 0 bases, and 12 bases lay in between. The CDR3 sequence is 14 residues long. Original processing notes: Estimated nucleated cell counts came from reference gene primer amplification. Clones were read by immunoSEQ multiplex PCR, and TCRdb kept only the in-frame ones, dropping some. V and J calls and clone size are copied from that table; D and trimming were computed from the DNA. The data contain fewer than 85,000 clones, about 70% of them seen just once; the ten biggest clones take up about 20%. The clonotype originates from an elderly woman with active or convalescent COVID-19. This chain links TRBV15 with TRBJ1-5; possible D gene TRBD1, 6 bases. Sequenced: peripheral blood. The DNA of the CDR3 is TGTGCCACGACAGGCTTCAATAGCAATCAGCCCCAGCATTTT. This encodes CATTGFNSNQPQHF.